The entry below describes one T cell receptor beta chain. The antigen remains undetermined. The data were obtained in a study of cytomegalovirus exposure and HLA in healthy donors. V gave up 4 bases and J gave up 6 bases, with 6 bases separating them. The CDR3 loop spans 12 amino acids. Per the germline V gene, CDR1 is MNHEY and CDR2 is SVGAGI. Broader study findings: It was confirmed in vitro that a few of the CMV-associated chains were specific for CMV antigens.

The primer mix had 60 Vbeta and 13 Jbeta primers. Method: immunoSEQ multiplex PCR; TCRdb's copy keeps in-frame clones and lacks some. Of 80,000 or so clones in the sample, roughly two thirds were seen once. V usage is TRBV6-5 and J usage is TRBJ2-2, with D perhaps TRBD2 (5 bases). This TCR was sampled from a woman aged 50 to 60 in good health and CMV-seropositive. The specimen was PBMCs. CDR3: CASSSGSGELFF. The CDR3 DNA reads as TGTGCCAGCAGTTCGGGGTCCGGGGAGCTGTTTTTT.